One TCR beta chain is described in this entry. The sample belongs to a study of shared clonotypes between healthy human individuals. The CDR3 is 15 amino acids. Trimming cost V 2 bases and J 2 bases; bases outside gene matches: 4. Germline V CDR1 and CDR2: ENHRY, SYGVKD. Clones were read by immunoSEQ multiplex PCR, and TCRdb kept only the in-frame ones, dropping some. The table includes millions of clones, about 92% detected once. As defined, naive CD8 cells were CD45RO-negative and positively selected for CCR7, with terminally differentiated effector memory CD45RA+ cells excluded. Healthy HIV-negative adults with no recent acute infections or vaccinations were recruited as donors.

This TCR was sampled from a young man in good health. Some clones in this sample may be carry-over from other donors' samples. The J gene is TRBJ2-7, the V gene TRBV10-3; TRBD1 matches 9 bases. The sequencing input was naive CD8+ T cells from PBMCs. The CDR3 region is CAISERGQGTYEQYF. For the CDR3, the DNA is TGTGCCATCAGTGAGCGGGGACAGGGCACCTACGAGCAGTACTTC.